The entry that follows covers one T cell receptor (beta chain) sequence. This clone turned up a few times. The specificity of this receptor is unknown. No qualities accompany the bases; no much larger clone lies one base away. The immunoSEQ Assay, a bias-controlled multiplex PCR, was used to amplify TCRbeta CDR3 regions from genomic DNA. Under the source paper's analysis protocol: Nucleated cell counts per sample were estimated from amplification of reference gene primers within the assay. Sequence reads were collapsed and filtered to measure the absolute abundance of every unique TCRbeta CDR3 rearrangement. Productive Simpson clonality was computed per sample as the square root of Simpson's diversity index over productive rearrangements. What TCRdb holds here is the immuneACCESS table cut down to in-frame rearrangements. Part of the clones is not present; checked against another copy, under half of the missing clones reflect an unresolved V gene, and the others are unexplained. The D gene and trimming were derived from the DNA, and the V and J assignments and clone size from that table. The sample table shows about 160,000 clones, and more than 60% are seen once. About 7.8% of the sample is held by the ten biggest clonotypes.

Counted from cysteine to phenylalanine, this CDR3 has 12 amino acids. The sequence is cut down to CDR3 DNA, 36 bases in frame from base 1. For this chain, trimming is 9 bases at the V end and 7 bases at the J end, and the number of junction bases without a gene match is 1. From the germline V gene, CDR1 is MNHEY and CDR2 is SVGAGI. Whole blood was collected in K2EDTA tubes by collaborating institutions according to the institutions' own protocols. For TCRbeta analysis, collaborators shipped samples in one of three forms: frozen whole blood, isolated PBMCs, or DNA extracted from either of those sample types. The data derive from a study of blood T cell repertoires in COVID-19 (dated by TCRdb to about 2020). For the wider study: The collaborator samples originated in the United States, Italy and Spain and spanned the acute and convalescent phases of COVID-19. The material from the prospective study consisted of cDNA or gDNA derived from T cells, B-cell-depleted T cells, or PBMCs. Deeply sampled blood TCRbeta repertoires from subjects exposed to, actively infected with, or recovered from COVID-19 were included in the dataset. The repertoires were released in a freely available public database meant as a resource for research on the immune response to SARS-CoV-2. The samples were drawn from two sources: the first 160 participants of the ongoing ImmuneRACE study, and 1,200 or so subjects contributed by 6 global collaborators. The sample metadata nearly always contained a de-identified subject ID, COVID-19 status, age in years and sex. HLA class I and class II types, where available, came from metadata supplied by the sample provider rather than from assay-based typing. Paper-wide results and their limitations: The quantity of clinical and demographic metadata differed by source and by participant and was supplied without curation.

In this chain, TRBV6-5 is recombined with TRBJ1-6; TRBD1 lines up with 9 middle nucleotides. The source material was peripheral blood. The clonotype was recovered from a man aged 55 to 69 with acute or convalescent COVID-19. The CDR3 reads CASGQGNSPLHF. Read as DNA, the sequence is TGTGCCAGTGGACAGGGGAATTCACCCCTCCACTTT.